This TCR beta chain was documented in a study of blood T cells in healthy people across ages. The CDR3 covers 17 residues. CDR1 and CDR2 (germline): SGHDT, YYEEEE. V was cut by 2 bases and J by 2 bases, with 18 bases left in between. The table lists this clonotype with a few counts. Its target is unknown. Primed by a sample-barcoded 5' primer and a J-beta primer mix, a second PCR proceeded for 7 to 11 cycles. In TCRdb, the 5' RACE reads were re-called with MiXCR into one record per CDR3 protein. The sample yields 1.5 million to 2 million distinct CDR3 sequences, about 39% seen once. Study-wide findings and caveats: There was a strong correlation between TCR beta diversity and naive T cell percentage.

The specimen sequenced was blood. The rearrangement joins TRBV5-6 to TRBJ2-3; D remains ambiguous. The receptor comes from a human donor in good health. The CDR3, as DNA: TGTGCCAGCAGCTTAGGCCAACAGACCTCTTACACAGATACGCAGTATTTT. It codes for CASSLGQQTSYTDTQYF.